This is a list of T cell receptor beta chains from one sample in a study of T cells in narcolepsy. Using immunoSEQ multiplex PCR, the repertoire was profiled, and TCRdb retains in-frame clones only, with some absent. Of about 30,000 clones in the sample, about four fifths are singletons; the top ten hold approximately 1.1%. Sequencing was performed on CD45RA- memory CD4+ T cells from PBMCs. The receptors were sampled from a human donor with narcolepsy. The CDR3 runs from the conserved cysteine through the conserved F or W. D genes are given only for firm matches. Clone size is shown for a subset of rows, as once, few, many or a class of expanded clone.

cdr3_length: 14; v_call: TRBV19; d_call: -; j_call: TRBJ1-1; clone_size: -; cdr3_nt: TGTGCCACCTTCGATATACAGGGGAACACTGAAGCTTTCTTT; cdr3_aa: CATFDIQGNTEAFF
cdr3_length: 15; v_call: TRBV5-1; d_call: -; j_call: TRBJ1-3; clone_size: few; cdr3_nt: TGCGCCAGCACATACGGGGATAACTCTGGAAACACCATATATTTT; cdr3_aa: CASTYGDNSGNTIYF
cdr3_length: 11; v_call: TRBV30; d_call: -; j_call: TRBJ2-3; clone_size: -; cdr3_nt: TGTGCCTGGGAGACGCTGGATACGCAGTATTTT; cdr3_aa: CAWETLDTQYF
cdr3_length: 13; v_call: TRBV10-1; d_call: -; j_call: TRBJ2-7; clone_size: -; cdr3_nt: TGCGCCTCCCAGAGGGGAATCACCTACGAGCAGTACTTC; cdr3_aa: CASQRGITYEQYF
cdr3_length: 15; v_call: TRBV5-4; d_call: TRBD2; j_call: TRBJ2-5; clone_size: -; cdr3_nt: TGTGCCAGCAGAAAAACCGGGGGGGCCGGAGAGACCCAGTACTTC; cdr3_aa: CASRKTGGAGETQYF
cdr3_length: 16; v_call: TRBV5-1; d_call: TRBD1; j_call: TRBJ2-7; clone_size: -; cdr3_nt: TGCGCCAGCAGCTTGAGTGGGACAGGGAGGATCTCCGAGCAGTACTTC; cdr3_aa: CASSLSGTGRISEQYF
cdr3_length: 14; v_call: TRBV28; d_call: TRBD2; j_call: TRBJ2-7; clone_size: -; cdr3_nt: TGTGCCAGCAGTCGGACTAGCGTCTCCTACGAGCAGTACTTC; cdr3_aa: CASSRTSVSYEQYF
cdr3_length: 13; v_call: TRBV5-1; d_call: TRBD1; j_call: TRBJ1-2; clone_size: -; cdr3_nt: TGCGCCAGCAGCCAGGACAGGGTTTATGGCTACACCTTC; cdr3_aa: CASSQDRVYGYTF
cdr3_length: 15; v_call: TRBV27; d_call: TRBD2; j_call: TRBJ2-7; clone_size: -; cdr3_nt: TGTGCCAGCAGACGGAGACTAGCGGGCTACTACGAGCAGTACTTC; cdr3_aa: CASRRRLAGYYEQYF
cdr3_length: 15; v_call: TRBV2; d_call: -; j_call: TRBJ2-2; clone_size: -; cdr3_nt: TGTGCCAGCAGGGAGACTAGTATCCGCACCGGGGAGCTGTTTTTT; cdr3_aa: CASRETSIRTGELFF
cdr3_length: 14; v_call: TRBV4-1; d_call: -; j_call: TRBJ2-7; clone_size: -; cdr3_nt: TGCGCCAGCAGCCGAGATTGGGGTGCCTACGAGCAGTACTTC; cdr3_aa: CASSRDWGAYEQYF
cdr3_length: 12; v_call: TRBV30; d_call: -; j_call: TRBJ1-5; clone_size: few; cdr3_nt: TGTGCCTGGGGGAGGTATAGTCAGCCCCAGCATTTT; cdr3_aa: CAWGRYSQPQHF
cdr3_length: 17; v_call: TRBV5-4; d_call: TRBD2; j_call: TRBJ2-2; clone_size: -; cdr3_nt: TGTGCCAGCAGCTTGGTACTAGCGGGACAACCCACCGGGGAGCTGTTTTTT; cdr3_aa: CASSLVLAGQPTGELFF
cdr3_length: 14; v_call: TRBV5-5; d_call: -; j_call: TRBJ1-6; clone_size: -; cdr3_nt: TGTGCCAGCAGCTTGGGGACAGTCAATTCACCCCTCCACTTT; cdr3_aa: CASSLGTVNSPLHF
cdr3_length: 14; v_call: TRBV10-1; d_call: TRBD1; j_call: TRBJ1-1; clone_size: -; cdr3_nt: TGCGCCAGCAGTGGACGACAGGGTAAGGGAGAAGCTTTCTTT; cdr3_aa: CASSGRQGKGEAFF
cdr3_length: 12; v_call: TRBV6-5; d_call: -; j_call: TRBJ2-1; clone_size: -; cdr3_nt: TGTGCCAGCAGTTACTCGGGCAATGAGCAGTTCTTC; cdr3_aa: CASSYSGNEQFF
cdr3_length: 15; v_call: TRBV7-8; d_call: -; j_call: TRBJ1-5; clone_size: -; cdr3_nt: TGTGCCAGCAGCTGGGGCAGGGATTTTGGTCAGCCCCAGCATTTT; cdr3_aa: CASSWGRDFGQPQHF
cdr3_length: 15; v_call: TRBV5-8; d_call: TRBD2; j_call: TRBJ2-5; clone_size: -; cdr3_nt: TGTGCCAGCAGCTTTCTAGCGGGGAGAATGGAGACCCAGTACTTC; cdr3_aa: CASSFLAGRMETQYF
cdr3_length: 14; v_call: TRBV11-2; d_call: -; j_call: TRBJ2-7; clone_size: -; cdr3_nt: TGTGCCAGCAGCAATACAGGGACTATGGGCGAGCAGTACTTC; cdr3_aa: CASSNTGTMGEQYF
cdr3_length: 15; v_call: TRBV5-6; d_call: -; j_call: TRBJ1-1; clone_size: medium-sized; cdr3_nt: TGTGCCAGCAGCTTGGACCTTGCGGTCGCCACTGAAGCTTTCTTT; cdr3_aa: CASSLDLAVATEAFF
cdr3_length: 11; v_call: TRBV20-1; d_call: -; j_call: TRBJ1-4; clone_size: -; cdr3_nt: TGCAGTGCTCTCGACCTTGAAAAACTGTTTTTT; cdr3_aa: CSALDLEKLFF
cdr3_length: 12; v_call: TRBV5-5; d_call: -; j_call: TRBJ1-2; clone_size: -; cdr3_nt: TGTGCCAGCAGCTTGGCCGTATATGGCTACACCTTC; cdr3_aa: CASSLAVYGYTF
cdr3_length: 14; v_call: TRBV9; d_call: -; j_call: TRBJ2-7; clone_size: -; cdr3_nt: TGTGCCAGCAGCGTAGCGGTGCCCTCCTACGAGCAGTACTTC; cdr3_aa: CASSVAVPSYEQYF
cdr3_length: 13; v_call: TRBV6-1; d_call: -; j_call: TRBJ1-4; clone_size: -; cdr3_nt: TGTGCCAGCAGTGAAGGCCCTAATGAAAAACTGTTTTTT; cdr3_aa: CASSEGPNEKLFF
cdr3_length: 15; v_call: TRBV6-1; d_call: TRBD1; j_call: TRBJ1-2; clone_size: -; cdr3_nt: TGTGCCAGCAACGGTCTCCGGACAGGGGACTATGGCTACACCTTC; cdr3_aa: CASNGLRTGDYGYTF
cdr3_length: 13; v_call: TRBV9; d_call: -; j_call: TRBJ1-2; clone_size: few; cdr3_nt: TGTGCCAGCAGCGTAGAGGGGGTCGGAGGCTACACCTTC; cdr3_aa: CASSVEGVGGYTF
cdr3_length: 17; v_call: TRBV11-2; d_call: -; j_call: TRBJ1-1; clone_size: -; cdr3_nt: TGTGCCAGCAGCTTAGGGGCCGGTCTGCGGCAGAACACTGAAGCTTTCTTT; cdr3_aa: CASSLGAGLRQNTEAFF
cdr3_length: 14; v_call: TRBV9; d_call: TRBD1; j_call: TRBJ1-2; clone_size: -; cdr3_nt: TGTGCCAGCAGCATAACGGGACAGAACTATGGCTACACCTTC; cdr3_aa: CASSITGQNYGYTF
cdr3_length: 15; v_call: TRBV28; d_call: -; j_call: TRBJ1-4; clone_size: -; cdr3_nt: TGTGCCAGCAGAAGGGGTGTGAGGGTCGAAGAAAAACTGTTTTTT; cdr3_aa: CASRRGVRVEEKLFF
cdr3_length: 12; v_call: TRBV29-1; d_call: -; j_call: TRBJ1-2; clone_size: few; cdr3_nt: TGCAGCGTTTGGAGGGGGGACTATGGCTACACCTTC; cdr3_aa: CSVWRGDYGYTF
cdr3_length: 14; v_call: TRBV5-5; d_call: -; j_call: TRBJ2-7; clone_size: -; cdr3_nt: TGTGCCAGCAGGCGGGACATTACCTTCTACGAGCAGTACTTC; cdr3_aa: CASRRDITFYEQYF
cdr3_length: 16; v_call: TRBV5-1; d_call: -; j_call: TRBJ1-1; clone_size: -; cdr3_nt: TGCGCCAGCAGCTTGGTAGGGGTAGATATGAACACTGAAGCTTTCTTT; cdr3_aa: CASSLVGVDMNTEAFF
cdr3_length: 15; v_call: TRBV6-1; d_call: -; j_call: TRBJ2-3; clone_size: -; cdr3_nt: TGTGCCAGCAGTGCGCCGGGTTCGAGCACAGATACGCAGTATTTT; cdr3_aa: CASSAPGSSTDTQYF
cdr3_length: 13; v_call: TRBV28; d_call: -; j_call: TRBJ1-2; clone_size: -; cdr3_nt: TGTGCCAGCAGTGTACAGGTAGACTATGGCTACACCTTC; cdr3_aa: CASSVQVDYGYTF
cdr3_length: 13; v_call: TRBV28; d_call: TRBD2; j_call: TRBJ2-1; clone_size: -; cdr3_nt: TGTGCCAGCAGTACCGGACTAGCGATTGAGCAGTTCTTC; cdr3_aa: CASSTGLAIEQFF
cdr3_length: 13; v_call: TRBV27; d_call: TRBD1; j_call: TRBJ1-4; clone_size: -; cdr3_nt: TGTGCCAGCAGTGCGGGACAGGTTGAAAAACTGTTTTTT; cdr3_aa: CASSAGQVEKLFF
cdr3_length: 18; v_call: TRBV5-6; d_call: -; j_call: TRBJ1-6; clone_size: -; cdr3_nt: TGTGCCAGCAGCTTGGGTGAGGCCCGGCGGTCCTATAATTCACCCCTCCACTTT; cdr3_aa: CASSLGEARRSYNSPLHF
cdr3_length: 16; v_call: TRBV10-3; d_call: TRBD1; j_call: TRBJ1-2; clone_size: -; cdr3_nt: TGTGCCATCAGCCCGGGACAGGGGGCAATCGGCTATGGCTACACCTTC; cdr3_aa: CAISPGQGAIGYGYTF
cdr3_length: 15; v_call: TRBV18; d_call: TRBD2; j_call: TRBJ2-3; clone_size: -; cdr3_nt: TGTGCCAGCTCACCAGGCGCGGGGGGATCAGATACGCAGTATTTT; cdr3_aa: CASSPGAGGSDTQYF
cdr3_length: 14; v_call: TRBV2; d_call: TRBD1; j_call: TRBJ2-4; clone_size: -; cdr3_nt: TGTGCCAGCAGTCACAGGGGGCGGGAAAACATTCAGTACTTC; cdr3_aa: CASSHRGRENIQYF
cdr3_length: 15; v_call: TRBV10-2; d_call: TRBD1; j_call: TRBJ1-1; clone_size: few; cdr3_nt: TGCGCCTCCACCGGGACAGACCTTGGGAACACTGAAGCTTTCTTT; cdr3_aa: CASTGTDLGNTEAFF
cdr3_length: 14; v_call: TRBV5-1; d_call: -; j_call: TRBJ1-1; clone_size: -; cdr3_nt: TGCGCCAGCAGCCTATCAGTGAGGAACACTGAAGCTTTCTTT; cdr3_aa: CASSLSVRNTEAFF
cdr3_length: 17; v_call: TRBV28; d_call: -; j_call: TRBJ1-4; clone_size: -; cdr3_nt: TGTGCCAGCAGGACTGGGACACCCCAGGTTCGGAATGAAAAACTGTTTTTT; cdr3_aa: CASRTGTPQVRNEKLFF
cdr3_length: 16; v_call: TRBV7-2; d_call: TRBD2; j_call: TRBJ2-1; clone_size: -; cdr3_nt: TGTGCCAGCAGCTTGGAGGGGACTAGCGGGAGGTATGAGCAGTTCTTC; cdr3_aa: CASSLEGTSGRYEQFF
cdr3_length: 12; v_call: TRBV29-1; d_call: -; j_call: TRBJ2-1; clone_size: few; cdr3_nt: TGCAGCGTTGCACAGGCAGACAATGAGCAGTTCTTC; cdr3_aa: CSVAQADNEQFF
cdr3_length: 13; v_call: TRBV7-6; d_call: -; j_call: TRBJ1-4; clone_size: -; cdr3_nt: TGTGCCAGCAGCTTAGATCGTCAGGGGACACTGTTTTTT; cdr3_aa: CASSLDRQGTLFF
cdr3_length: 15; v_call: TRBV7-9; d_call: -; j_call: TRBJ1-3; clone_size: -; cdr3_nt: TGTGCCAGCAGCCCCTCGAGGAGTCGTGGAAACACCATATATTTT; cdr3_aa: CASSPSRSRGNTIYF
cdr3_length: 12; v_call: TRBV19; d_call: -; j_call: TRBJ2-2; clone_size: -; cdr3_nt: TGTGCCAGTAGTATTGGTACCGGGGAGCTGTTTTTT; cdr3_aa: CASSIGTGELFF
cdr3_length: 15; v_call: TRBV7-8; d_call: -; j_call: TRBJ2-1; clone_size: -; cdr3_nt: TGTGCCAGCAGCTTAGAGGGGCGCTCCTACAATGAGCAGTTCTTC; cdr3_aa: CASSLEGRSYNEQFF
cdr3_length: 15; v_call: TRBV6-5; d_call: TRBD1; j_call: TRBJ1-2; clone_size: few; cdr3_nt: TGTGCCAGCAGCCCCAGACAGGGATGGGGTTATGGCTACACCTTC; cdr3_aa: CASSPRQGWGYGYTF
cdr3_length: 14; v_call: TRBV14; d_call: -; j_call: TRBJ2-2; clone_size: -; cdr3_nt: TGTGCCAGCAGCCAAGAGAGGTTAGCCGGGGAGCTATTTTTT; cdr3_aa: CASSQERLAGELFF